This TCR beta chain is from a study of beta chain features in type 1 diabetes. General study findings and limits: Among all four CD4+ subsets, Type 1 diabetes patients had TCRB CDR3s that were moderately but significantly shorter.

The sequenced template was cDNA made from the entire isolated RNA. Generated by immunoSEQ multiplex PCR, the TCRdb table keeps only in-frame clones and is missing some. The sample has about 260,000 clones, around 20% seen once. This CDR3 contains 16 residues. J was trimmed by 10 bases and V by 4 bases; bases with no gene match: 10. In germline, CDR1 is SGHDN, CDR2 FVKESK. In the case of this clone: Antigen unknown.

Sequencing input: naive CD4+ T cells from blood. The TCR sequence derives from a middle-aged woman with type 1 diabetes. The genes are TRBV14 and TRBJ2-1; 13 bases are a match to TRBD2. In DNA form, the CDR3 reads TGTGCCAGCAGCCCCTTGACCGGGACTAGCGGGGAAGAGCAGTTCTTC. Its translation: CASSPLTGTSGEEQFF.